A single sample gave rise to the 5 T cell receptor beta chains below, sequenced in a study of blood T cells in healthy people across ages (dated by TCRdb to between 2014 and 2016). The protocol used for the library was 5' RACE. Sequencing took place on an Illumina HiSeq 2500. A second PCR of roughly 6 to 12 cycles was run with a J-beta primer mix and a sample-barcoded 5' primer. TCRdb cleaned the public reads at Q25 with fastp, built clones with MiXCR and kept in-frame beta chains. Identical CDR3 proteins give one entry, which carries the most common genes and DNA. Here the sample has some 920,000 distinct CDR3 sequences; 45% to 60% occur a single time. Clones ranked in the top ten supply about 22% of the sample. Sequencing input: blood. The receptors originated from a woman aged 55-70 years in good health.

This clonotype appeared a few times. The rearrangement uses TRBV6-6 and TRBJ2-3, with TRBD2 as a possible D gene (6 bases). Germline assignment: CDR1 MNHNY and CDR2 SVGAGI (reference sequence). CDR3 size: 17 residues. V lost 0 bases and J 0 bases, leaving 13 bases between the germline ends. The CDR3 here is CASSYSSRDASTDTQYF. The CDR3 coding sequence is TGTGCCAGCAGTTACTCGTCGCGGGACGCGAGCACAGATACGCAGTATTTT.

A remark on this clonotype: An end of the junction differs from the germline gene, which may be a read error. The chain carries TRBV12-3 or TRBV12-4 and TRBJ2-7; 8 bases are shared with TRBD1. CDR3 length equals 15 residues. The CDR3 DNA is TGTGTCAGCAGCCGAACCTGGACAGGGTGGGACGAGCAGTACTTC. Its protein product is CVSSRTWTGWDEQYF.

The chain combines TRBV21-1 with TRBJ2-7; the D call of TRBD1 is as the table states it, not checked on the DNA. TRBV21-1 has pseudogene status. CDR3 length: 16 residues. The CDR3 DNA sequence: TGTGCCAGCAGCAAAAGCCGACGGCGCAAACCGTACGAGCAGTACTTC. Amino acid sequence: CASSKSRRRKPYEQYF.

The chain couples TRBV4-2 to TRBJ1-4; no definite D call. CDR1 and CDR2 from the germline V gene are LGHNA and YNFKEQ. V was trimmed by 4 bases and J by 8 bases, leaving 17 bases between them. This CDR3 is 15 amino acids long. The chain's CDR3 is CASSPQRGQAEKLFF. The DNA of the CDR3 is TGTGCCAGCAGCCCACAACGCGGGCAGGCGGAAAAACTGTTTTTT.

This clonotype has a single count. This chain links TRBV4-3 with TRBJ2-7, with D tentatively TRBD1 or TRBD2 (5 bases each). Trimming took 4 bases from V and 5 from J, leaving 15 bases between them. The CDR3 totals 14 residues. CDR1 is LGHNA, CDR2 YSLEER, per germline. CDR3 nucleotides: TGCGCCAGCAGCCTCCAGGGTATCGGGGACGAGCAGTACTTC. Protein: CASSLQGIGDEQYF.